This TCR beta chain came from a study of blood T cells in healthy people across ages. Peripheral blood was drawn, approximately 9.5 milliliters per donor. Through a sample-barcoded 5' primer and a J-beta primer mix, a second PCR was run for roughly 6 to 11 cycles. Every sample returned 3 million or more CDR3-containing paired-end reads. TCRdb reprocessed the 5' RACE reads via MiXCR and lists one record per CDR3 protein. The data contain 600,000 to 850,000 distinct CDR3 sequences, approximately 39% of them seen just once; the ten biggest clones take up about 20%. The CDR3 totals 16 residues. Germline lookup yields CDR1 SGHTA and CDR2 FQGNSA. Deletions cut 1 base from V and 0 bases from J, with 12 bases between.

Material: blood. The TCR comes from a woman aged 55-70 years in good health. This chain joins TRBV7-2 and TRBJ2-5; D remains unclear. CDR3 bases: TGTGCCAGCAGCTTAGTAGGCAGGCCAAACCAAGAGACCCAGTACTTC. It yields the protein CASSLVGRPNQETQYF.